This T cell receptor beta chain was captured in a study of cytomegalovirus exposure and HLA in healthy donors (dated by TCRdb to the late 2010s). About the study as a whole: An earlier analysis of a few hundred of the donors reported approximately 280 Gb of sequence data and 117 million unique TCR beta sequences obtained from around 180 million T cells. Donor age, sex, ethnicity and CMV serostatus were compiled together with the repertoire data. A separate validation cohort of roughly 130 different subjects was used in addition to the roughly 670-subject first cohort. Typing coverage differed by locus: A, B, C, DRB1 and DQB1 were typed in roughly 620-630 donors, DQA1 in roughly 510, DPA1 in 600 to 610, and DPB1 in around 490. Genome-wide SNP genotypes for about 60% of the roughly 670 donors were used in a later genetic analysis, which treated that subset as a discovery cohort. Class I and class II HLA loci were covered by the typing at four-digit resolution. All discovery cohort repertoires had been generated using a single sequencing platform. About five DR-DQ haplotypes were handled as single units for association and clustering, since linkage in the cohort was strong. A later analysis re-examined previously published TCR beta repertoires from 610 or so donors and added high-resolution HLA genotyping to investigate patterns of TCR occurrence. The genetic ancestry cluster associated with self-reported Caucasian donors included over 65% of the roughly 380 genotyped donors. The study was designed to test whether signatures of past pathogen exposure could be identified by cataloging public T cell receptors. In an earlier analysis of a few hundred of the donors, high-throughput TCR beta sequencing was used to judge whether each TCR beta V gene segment behaved as functional or pseudogenic. In the later analysis, no new phenotypic data were used to find candidate immune exposures; instead, reliance was placed on TCR beta sequences and their occurrence across donors. On average, roughly 200,000 unique TCR beta nucleotide sequences were sequenced per donor among a few hundred genotyped donors of the cohort, with about 17% of those sequences being non-productive. To predict cytomegalovirus infection status, the study combined high-throughput TCR immunosequencing, statistical association of individual TCRs with disease status, and machine learning. An early release that covered about 640 HLA-typed donors contained around 300 gigabases of sequencing data and approximately 85 million unique TCR sequences. The T cell repertoires of some 670 subjects were profiled by immunosequencing and related to cytomegalovirus serostatus.

The library was made by the immunoSEQ multiplex PCR assay. For the multiplex PCR, a mixture combining 60 forward primers for TCR Vbeta segments and 13 reverse primers for TCR Jbeta segments was used. The CDR3 region of rearranged TCR beta genes was amplified from genomic DNA by a multiplex PCR assay. Amplified TCR beta libraries were sequenced as 87-base-pair reads on the Illumina HiSeq System. The source study handled its data this way. Across the 670 or so repertoires, a later analysis counted roughly 77 million unique TCR beta chains, 9 million to 14 million of which were shared by at least two donors. A nearest-neighbor algorithm error-corrected the raw reads and collapsed the reads into unique sequences, merging closely related sequences to remove PCR and sequencing errors. CDR3 sequences were aligned to IMGT reference sequences to assign V, D and J gene segments. Each retained sequence needed at least a six-nucleotide match to both a V gene segment and a J gene segment. Rearrangements were classified as productive when the CDR3 lacked stop codons and remained in frame with V and J, and all other rearrangements were classified as non-productive. CDR3 was defined by IMGT convention, running from the second conserved V-encoded cysteine to the conserved J-encoded phenylalanine. The earlier analysis of a few hundred of the donors excluded sequences that lacked an unambiguous match to a single V gene segment. An earlier analysis of several hundred of the donors called V segments functional above 56.7% productive rearrangements and segregating when the between-donor standard deviation exceeded 5%. A statistical classification framework was built to diagnose cytomegalovirus status from the catalog of TCR beta chain sequences. A later analysis assigned V and J genes by comparing TCR nucleotide sequences with IMGT/GENE-DB human TR gene sequences. A later analysis assigned CDR3 sequences and most-parsimonious VDJ recombination scenarios with the TCRdist pipeline. In a later analysis, each TCR beta chain was defined by its CDR3 amino acid sequence together with its V-gene family, and reads lacking a unique V-gene family were excluded. In a later analysis, approximately 590 highly shared, low-generation-probability nucleotide sequences were removed to address suspected cross-contamination and a sequencing artifact. For each public chain, a later analysis derived a clonal expansion index from normalized ranks of inferred template counts within each repertoire. In a later analysis, generation probabilities were computed with a VDJ recombination model fitted to out-of-frame rearrangements, and the resulting probabilities were checked against IGoR. In a later analysis, TCR-TCR, TCR-HLA and TCR-CMV co-occurrence was scored with hypergeometric tests, and a repertoire-size bias correction was applied to TCR pairs. In a later analysis, false discovery rates were estimated by permuting HLA or CMV assignments 20 times. In a later analysis, co-occurring TCRs were grouped using DBSCAN, with TCRdist sequence similarity added in when clustering inside HLA-allele-positive subsets. Co-occurrence clustering excluded repertoires with fewer than 30,000 or more than 120,000 public chains, plus five with anomalous nucleotide sharing. The table was pulled from immuneACCESS by TCRdb, which kept in-frame rearrangements only. Such tables lose some clones; where checked, under half of the loss comes from unresolved V genes, and the rest has no known cause. V, J and clone size are taken as reported in that table, and D and trimming were inferred from the DNA itself. The sample data list 95,000 to 100,000 clones, and about three quarters of these were observed just once. The ten most abundant clones make up 16% of the sample.

The cohort consisted of hundreds of healthy bone marrow donors. At the time of sampling, every cohort member was nominally healthy, though immune exposures that went unrecorded were likely present. The donor was CMV seropositive and was included in the group of 290 or so seropositive cohort members. A peripheral blood sample was collected from each donor, and TCR beta sequencing was performed on peripheral blood mononuclear cells. Genomic DNA was extracted from the blood cell samples with the Qiagen DNeasy Blood Extraction Kit. Here is what the overall study found, with its caveats: According to a later analysis, most CMV-associated TCR beta chains appeared to be HLA-restricted, and the HLA associations seemed to be driven largely by CMV exposure. Roughly uniform sequencing depth across donors was assumed in presence/absence analyses, although this assumption may not hold. Compared with the approximately 670-donor mean, donors in an Asian-associated ancestry cluster had fewer N-insertions in productive TCRs, according to a later genetic analysis. Because some donors lacked HLA typing at each locus, the association tests relied only on the typed subset. The classifier was reported to diagnose cytomegalovirus status with high specificity and sensitivity in both the original and validation cohorts. Assigning TCR associations to individual alleles was difficult when HLA alleles, especially DR and DQ, strongly co-occurred. Linkage disequilibrium might explain the correlated functional status among segregating V segments, but an unknown experimental factor could not be excluded. In a later genetic analysis, a missense DCLRE1C variant was associated with V-gene and J-gene trimming of TCR beta chains, and the association was replicated in an independent cohort. According to the authors, the approach could potentially be generalized to other disease states and immunological phenotypes. The 87-base-pair reads could not distinguish some IMGT-functional V segments, including TRBV6-2 and TRBV6-3, so those segments were excluded. In vitro tests confirmed that a few of the cytomegalovirus-associated TCR beta chains recognize cytomegalovirus antigens. Compared with equally common non-associated chains, HLA-associated TCR beta chains in a later analysis were more clonally expanded and had lower generation probabilities. Immune exposure information for the cohort was limited to CMV serostatus. While some public TCRs were present in many individuals, most TCR sequences turned up only very rarely across donors. Only TCR beta chains were sequenced in this cohort, and the absence of alpha or paired-chain data limited detectable features. A later analysis found that TCR association rates varied across HLA loci, with DRB1 alleles showing the most associated TCRs and HLA-C alleles the fewest. A further reported finding was that TCR beta sequences accurately predicted the HLA-A and HLA-B alleles for most subjects in the first cohort. At a false discovery rate of 0.05, a later analysis linked some 17,000 TCR beta sequences to specific HLA alleles. In an earlier analysis of roughly 500 of the donors, most TCR beta V segments appeared in productive rearrangements about 90% or about 30% of the time, broadly matching IMGT annotations. In the study, around 150 TCR beta chains were listed as associated with cytomegalovirus. A cluster of highly shared sequence variants was judged likely to represent a technical artifact of the sequencing pipeline. Several of the top co-occurrence clusters appeared to be linked to parvovirus B19, influenza, CMV and Epstein-Barr virus, according to a later analysis. The earlier analysis of 587 of the donors excluded roughly 16 rarely observed V segments, including chromosome 9 orphons, because counts were too low.

From the cysteine up to the phenylalanine, the CDR3 has a length of 15 residues. Just the 45-base CDR3 DNA is kept, in frame starting at base 1. The V end loses 1 base and the J end loses 1 base, and a stretch of 8 bases separates them. CDR1 MNHNS and CDR2 SASEGT are derived from the germline V gene. In the case of this clone: What antigen it recognizes has not been identified. Within one base of it there is no much larger clone, and no base qualities were kept.

Recombination connected TRBV6-1 to TRBJ2-1; TRBD2 is a weak D gene call, 6 bases matching. Sequences were obtained from PBMCs. The TCR comes from a man in his 60s in good health and CMV-seropositive. For the CDR3, the sequence is CASSEDGGSYNEQFF. The sequenced DNA: TGTGCCAGCAGTGAAGACGGGGGTTCCTACAATGAGCAGTTCTTC.